The present entry profiles one T cell receptor (beta chain) with its context. The repertoire was sequenced with immunoSEQ multiplex PCR; TCRdb's copy has only in-frame clones and lacks some. In the table there are 450,000 to 500,000 clones, roughly 87% of which are singletons. The data stem from a study of blood T cell repertoires in COVID-19. Sequencing used PBMCs or T cells enriched from blood (not recorded which). This clonotype was obtained from a woman aged 18-29 years who had recovered from COVID-19.

CDR3 amino acids: CSVSPNRFYEQYF. DNA for the CDR3: TGCAGCGTCTCCCCCAACAGGTTCTACGAGCAGTACTTC. The chain has TRBV29-1 and TRBJ2-7, with D perhaps TRBD1 (5 bases). The CDR3 loop spans 13 amino acids. V was cut by 6 bases and J by 3 bases, with 15 bases left in between. Germline V gives CDR1 SQVTM, CDR2 ANQGSEA.